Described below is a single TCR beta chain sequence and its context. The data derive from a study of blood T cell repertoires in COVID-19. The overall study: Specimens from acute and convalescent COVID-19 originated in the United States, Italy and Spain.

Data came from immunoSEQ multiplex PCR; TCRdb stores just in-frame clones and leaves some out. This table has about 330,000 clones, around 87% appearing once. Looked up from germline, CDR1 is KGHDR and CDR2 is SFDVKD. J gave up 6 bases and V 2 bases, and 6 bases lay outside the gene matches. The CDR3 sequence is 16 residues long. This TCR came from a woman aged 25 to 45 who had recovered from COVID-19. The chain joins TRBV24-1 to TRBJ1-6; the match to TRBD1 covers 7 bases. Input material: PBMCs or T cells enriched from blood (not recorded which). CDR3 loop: CATSDSTTGANSPLHF. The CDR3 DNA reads TGTGCCACCAGTGATTCGACAACAGGGGCTAATTCACCCCTCCACTTT.